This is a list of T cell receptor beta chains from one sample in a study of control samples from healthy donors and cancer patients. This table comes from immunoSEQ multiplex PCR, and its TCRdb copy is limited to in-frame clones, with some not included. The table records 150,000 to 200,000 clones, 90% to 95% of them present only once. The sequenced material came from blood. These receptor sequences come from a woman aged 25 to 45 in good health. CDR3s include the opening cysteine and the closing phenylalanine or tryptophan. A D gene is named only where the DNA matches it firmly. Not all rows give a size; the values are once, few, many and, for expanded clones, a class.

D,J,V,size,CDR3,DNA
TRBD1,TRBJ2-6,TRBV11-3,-,CASSFGTGKSGANVLTF,TGTGCCAGCAGCTTCGGGACAGGGAAATCTGGGGCCAACGTCCTGACTTTC
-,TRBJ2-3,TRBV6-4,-,CASSAEASTDTQYF,TGTGCCAGCAGTGCGGAGGCTAGCACAGATACGCAGTATTTT
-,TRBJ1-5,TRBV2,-,CASSEWTDSNQPQHF,TGTGCCAGCAGTGAATGGACGGATAGCAATCAGCCCCAGCATTTT
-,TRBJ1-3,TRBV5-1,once,CASSLSPPGSSGNTIYF,TGCGCCAGCAGCTTGAGTCCGCCGGGGAGCTCTGGAAACACCATATATTTT
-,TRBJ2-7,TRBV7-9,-,CASSLVSQGHEQYF,TGTGCCAGCAGTTTAGTGTCCCAGGGCCACGAGCAGTACTTC
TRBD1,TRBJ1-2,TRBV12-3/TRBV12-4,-,CASSPDRAGGYTF,TGTGCCAGCAGTCCCGACAGGGCGGGCGGCTACACCTTC
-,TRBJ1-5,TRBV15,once,CATSRDRSDFSNQPQHF,TGTGCCACCAGCAGAGATAGATCCGATTTTAGCAATCAGCCCCAGCATTTT
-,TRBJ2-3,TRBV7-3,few,CASSLTGADTQYF,TGTGCCAGCAGCTTAACAGGGGCAGATACGCAGTATTTT
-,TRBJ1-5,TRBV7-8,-,CASSLLRLEPQHF,TGTGCCAGCAGCTTACTTCGCTTAGAGCCCCAGCATTTT
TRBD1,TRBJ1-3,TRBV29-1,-,CSVGDRTIGNTIYF,TGCAGCGTGGGGGACAGGACAATTGGAAACACCATATATTTT
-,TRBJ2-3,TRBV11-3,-,CASSFQYTDTQYF,TGTGCCAGCAGCTTCCAGTACACAGATACGCAGTATTTT
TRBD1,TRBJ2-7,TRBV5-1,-,CASGTTGTSYEQYF,TGCGCCAGCGGGACGACAGGGACGAGCTACGAGCAGTACTTC
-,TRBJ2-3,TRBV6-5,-,CASSYARGWTDTQYF,TGTGCCAGCAGTTACGCCAGGGGATGGACAGATACGCAGTATTTT
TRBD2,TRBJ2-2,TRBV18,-,CASSLTSGRGNTGELFF,TGTGCCAGCTCACTGACTAGCGGGAGAGGAAACACCGGGGAGCTGTTTTTT
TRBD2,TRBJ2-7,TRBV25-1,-,CASSEKLAPRGEQYF,TGTGCCAGCAGTGAGAAACTAGCGCCCCGGGGGGAGCAGTACTTC
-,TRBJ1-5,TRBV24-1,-,CATSESGTAQPQHF,TGTGCCACCAGTGAATCAGGGACGGCTCAGCCCCAGCATTTT
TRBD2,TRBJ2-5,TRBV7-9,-,CASSRPTSGETQYF,TGTGCCAGCAGCCGTCCGACTAGCGGAGAGACCCAGTACTTC
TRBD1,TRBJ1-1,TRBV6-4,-,CASSPSPTGVGTEAFF,TGTGCCAGCAGTCCATCCCCTACAGGGGTCGGCACTGAAGCTTTCTTT
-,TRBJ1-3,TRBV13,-,CASSDGSGNTIYF,TGTGCCAGCAGTGATGGTTCTGGAAACACCATATATTTT
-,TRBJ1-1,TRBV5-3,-,CASNTEAFF,TGTGCCAGCAACACTGAAGCTTTCTTT
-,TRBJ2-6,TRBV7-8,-,CASSLHNVLTF,TGTGCCAGCAGCTTACACAACGTCCTGACTTTC
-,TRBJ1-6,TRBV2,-,CASSKDRTPLHF,TGTGCCAGCAGTAAGGACCGAACACCCCTCCACTTT
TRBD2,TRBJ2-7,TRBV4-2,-,CASSQISGSHYEQYF,TGTGCCAGCAGCCAAATTAGCGGGAGTCACTACGAGCAGTACTTC
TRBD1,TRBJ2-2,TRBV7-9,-,CASSDRFRGRDTGELFF,TGTGCCAGCAGCGACCGTTTTAGGGGGCGTGATACCGGGGAGCTGTTTTTT
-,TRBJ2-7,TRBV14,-,CASTGTVGEQYF,TGTGCCAGCACCGGGACTGTGGGCGAGCAGTACTTC
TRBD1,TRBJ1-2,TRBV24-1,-,CATSEGTGTGYTF,TGTGCCACCAGTGAAGGGACAGGGACTGGCTACACCTTC
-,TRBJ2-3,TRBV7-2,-,CASSSNHKGTDTQYF,TGTGCCAGCAGTTCCAATCACAAGGGCACAGATACGCAGTATTTT
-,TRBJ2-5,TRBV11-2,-,CASSLGAETQYF,TGTGCCAGCAGCTTAGGGGCAGAGACCCAGTACTTC
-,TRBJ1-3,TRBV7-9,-,CATLWGNSGNTIYF,TGTGCCACTTTATGGGGTAACTCTGGAAACACCATATATTTT
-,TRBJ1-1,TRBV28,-,CASSLGGGNTEAFF,TGTGCCAGCAGTTTAGGGGGAGGGAACACTGAAGCTTTCTTT
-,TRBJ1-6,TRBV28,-,CASSSPGLSVSSPLHF,TGTGCCAGCAGCTCTCCGGGACTTTCGGTTAGTTCACCCCTCCACTTT
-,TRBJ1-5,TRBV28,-,CASSLLDRSNQPQHF,TGTGCCAGCAGTCTATTAGACAGGAGCAATCAGCCCCAGCATTTT
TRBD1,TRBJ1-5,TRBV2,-,CASIPDRGGNQPQHF,TGTGCCAGCATCCCGGACAGGGGTGGCAATCAGCCCCAGCATTTT
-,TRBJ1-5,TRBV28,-,CASSLGPRNQPQHF,TGTGCCAGCAGTTTGGGGCCGCGCAATCAGCCCCAGCATTTT
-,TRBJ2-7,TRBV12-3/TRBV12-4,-,CASSFGRGEQYF,TGTGCCAGCAGTTTTGGTAGGGGCGAGCAGTACTTC
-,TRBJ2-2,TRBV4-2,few,CASSPLGLSGELFF,TGTGCCAGCAGCCCCTTGGGACTGTCCGGGGAGCTGTTTTTT
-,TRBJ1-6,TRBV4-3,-,CASSQYEVSPLHF,TGCGCCAGCAGCCAATACGAGGTTTCACCCCTCCACTTT
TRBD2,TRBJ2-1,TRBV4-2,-,CASSQEGLGLGNEQFF,TGTGCCAGCAGCCAAGAGGGACTAGGGCTGGGGAATGAGCAGTTCTTC
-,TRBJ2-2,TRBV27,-,CASSLSRTRNTGELFF,TGTGCCAGCAGTTTATCGCGAACAAGAAACACCGGGGAGCTGTTTTTT
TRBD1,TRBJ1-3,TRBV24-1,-,CATSEGGSGNTIYF,TGTGCCACCAGTGAAGGGGGCAGTGGAAACACCATATATTTT
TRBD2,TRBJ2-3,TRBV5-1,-,CASSLTSGHTDTQYF,TGCGCCAGCAGCCTGACTAGCGGGCACACAGATACGCAGTATTTT
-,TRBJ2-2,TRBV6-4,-,CASSDSGLDTGELFF,TGTGCCAGCAGTGACTCAGGGCTGGACACCGGGGAGCTGTTTTTT
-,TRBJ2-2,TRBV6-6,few,CASTTRGQNTGELFF,TGTGCCAGCACTACCAGGGGACAGAACACCGGGGAGCTGTTTTTT
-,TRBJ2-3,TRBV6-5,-,CASSSATDTQYF,TGTGCCAGCAGCTCAGCCACAGATACGCAGTATTTT
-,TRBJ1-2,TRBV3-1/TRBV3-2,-,CASSQQGLFDGYTF,TGTGCCAGCAGTCAACAGGGACTCTTCGATGGCTACACCTTC
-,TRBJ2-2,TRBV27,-,CASSSAGRELFF,TGTGCCAGCAGTTCCGCTGGACGCGAGCTGTTTTTT
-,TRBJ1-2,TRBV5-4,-,CASSLPGIYGYTF,TGTGCCAGCAGCTTGCCGGGAATCTATGGCTACACCTTC
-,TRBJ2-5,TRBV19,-,CASSIDPGARTQYF,TGTGCCAGTAGTATAGATCCAGGGGCAAGGACCCAGTACTTC
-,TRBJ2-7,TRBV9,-,CASSVESSPSYEQYF,TGTGCCAGCAGCGTAGAGAGCAGCCCTTCCTACGAGCAGTACTTC
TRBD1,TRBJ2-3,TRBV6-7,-,CASSYSMGQVADTQYF,TGTGCCAGCAGTTACTCGATGGGACAGGTCGCAGATACGCAGTATTTT
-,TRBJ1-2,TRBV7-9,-,CASSFSSLYGYTF,TGTGCCAGCAGCTTTAGCAGCCTTTATGGCTACACCTTC
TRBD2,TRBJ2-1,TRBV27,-,CASSTSGYNEQFF,TGTGCCAGCAGCACTAGCGGGTACAATGAGCAGTTCTTC
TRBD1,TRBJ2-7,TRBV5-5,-,CASSGPGQVYEQYF,TGTGCCAGCAGCGGGCCGGGACAGGTGTACGAGCAGTACTTC